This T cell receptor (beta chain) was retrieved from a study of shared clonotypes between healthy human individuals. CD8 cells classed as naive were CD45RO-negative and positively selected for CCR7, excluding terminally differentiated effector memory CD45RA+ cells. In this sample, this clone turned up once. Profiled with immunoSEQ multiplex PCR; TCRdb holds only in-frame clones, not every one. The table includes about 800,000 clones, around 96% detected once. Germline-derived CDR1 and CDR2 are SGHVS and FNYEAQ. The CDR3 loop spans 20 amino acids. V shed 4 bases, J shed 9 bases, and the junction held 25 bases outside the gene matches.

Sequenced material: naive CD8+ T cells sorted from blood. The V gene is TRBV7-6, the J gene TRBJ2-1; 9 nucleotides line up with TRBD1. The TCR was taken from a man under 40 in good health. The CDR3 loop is CASSSLPGQGLTWVGGEQFF. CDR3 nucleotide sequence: TGTGCCAGCAGCTCGCTTCCGGGACAGGGCCTTACTTGGGTAGGGGGTGAGCAGTTCTTC.